The 28 T cell receptor beta chains below all came from one sample that was sequenced in a study of identifying expanded T cells in peripheral blood. The table came from immunoSEQ multiplex PCR; TCRdb's copy has only in-frame clones and leaves some out. Of around 82,000 clones detected, 84% appear once; the ten largest clones hold 15% to 20%. The sample taken for sequencing was blood. The receptors come from a person aged 18-70 years in good health.

The chain combines TRBV7-8 with TRBJ2-7; D perhaps matches TRBD1 (5 bases). This CDR3 has 16 residues. The germline V and J ends were trimmed by 5 bases and 0 bases, with 17 bases remaining between them. Per the germline V gene, CDR1 is SGHVS and CDR2 is FQNEAQ. DNA of the CDR3: TGTGCCAGCAGCAGGACCGACAGTCTAACCTCCTACGAGCAGTACTTC. It yields the protein CASSRTDSLTSYEQYF.

The rearrangement uses TRBV7-9 and TRBJ1-1, with no clear D. CDR1 SEHNR and CDR2 FQNEAQ come from the germline V gene (reference sequence). The CDR3 loop spans 13 amino acids. V was cut by 5 bases and J by 1 base, with 8 bases left in between. The chain's CDR3 is CASSEAANTEAFF. The CDR3 region has the DNA TGTGCCAGCAGCGAGGCCGCGAACACTGAAGCTTTCTTT.

V and J are TRBV28 and TRBJ2-7; tentatively, D is TRBD2 (6 bases). The germline V gene encodes CDR1 MDHEN and CDR2 SYDVKM. This CDR3 comprises 15 residues. Between the trimmed V and J ends, which lost 5 bases and 4 bases, there was a span of 18 bases. In DNA form, the CDR3 reads TGTGCCAGCAGTCGTCCTATGGCGGGGCAATACGAGCAGTACTTC. Its protein product is CASSRPMAGQYEQYF.

About this clone: The junction departs from germline at one end; a sequencing error may be responsible. This chain connects TRBV10-3 to TRBJ2-7; D uncertain. There are 14 residues in the CDR3. CDR1 and CDR2 from the germline V gene are ENHRY and SYGVKD. CDR3 residues: CATTLERSSYEQCF. In nucleotides, the CDR3 is TGTGCCACGACCCTGGAGCGAAGCTCCTACGAGCAGTGCTTC.

The chain couples TRBV7-2 to TRBJ2-5; the match to TRBD1 covers 7 bases. Trimming cost V 4 bases and J 7 bases; bases outside gene matches: 6. Looked up from germline, CDR1 is SGHTA and CDR2 is FQGNSA. The CDR3 is 13 amino acids. Here the CDR3 reads CASSSPPGGTQYF. CDR3 DNA: TGTGCCAGCAGCTCCCCGCCAGGGGGGACCCAGTACTTC.

This chain connects TRBV5-1 to TRBJ2-7; TRBD2 aligns across 10 bases. Germline CDR1 reads SGHRS; CDR2 reads YFSETQ. The CDR3 has 15 amino acids. J lost 4 bases, V lost 4 bases, and 8 bases had no gene match. CDR3 sequence (DNA): TGCGCCAGCAGCAGTCTAGCGGGGGACGGGTACGAGCAGTACTTC. Amino acids: CASSSLAGDGYEQYF.

This chain joins TRBV4-2 and TRBJ2-6, with 8 positions matching TRBD1. The CDR3 is made up of 20 amino acids. CDR1 and CDR2 from the germline V gene are LGHNA and YNFKEQ. V was clipped by 0 bases and J by 6 bases; unmatched bases: 16. The CDR3 DNA reads as TGTGCCAGCAGCCAAGAGGACAGGGATGGGTATCAGTGGGAGGCCAACGTCCTGACTTTC. Protein: CASSQEDRDGYQWEANVLTF.

The rearrangement uses TRBV5-1 and TRBJ2-7, with TRBD2 as a possible D gene (5 bases). V was pared by 1 base and J by 3 bases, with 14 bases between. There are 15 residues in the CDR3. Germline V gene data show CDR1 as SGHRS and CDR2 as YFSETQ. CDR3 nucleotides: TGCGCCAGCAGCTTGACGTTTTCGGGGAACTACGAGCAGTACTTC. Its translation is CASSLTFSGNYEQYF. The variable domain in full, completed from reference TRBV5-1 and TRBJ2-7, reads KAGVTQTPRYLIKTRGQQVTLSCSPISGHRSVSWYQQTPGQGLQFLFEYFSETQRNKGNFPGRFSGRQFSNSRSEMNVSTLELGDSALYLCASSLTFSGNYEQYFGPGTRLTVT.

J is TRBJ2-3 and V is TRBV4-3; 7 bases agree with TRBD2. This CDR3 region has 17 residues. Germline assignment: CDR1 LGHNA and CDR2 YSLEER. V lost 0 bases to trimming and J lost 3 bases; unmatched junction nucleotides: 9. CDR3 amino acids: CASSQDRRGSGTDTQYF. As DNA, the CDR3 is TGCGCCAGCAGCCAAGATCGGCGCGGGAGTGGAACAGATACGCAGTATTTT.

CDR3 in amino acids: CASSLEGGREKLFF. DNA for the CDR3: TGTGCCAGCAGTTTAGAGGGGGGTCGTGAAAAACTGTTTTTT. The chain joins TRBV6-1 to TRBJ1-4; maybe TRBD1 (6 bases). CDR1 and CDR2 (germline): MNHNS, SASEGT. V was cut by 5 bases and J by 7 bases, with 14 bases left in between. The length of the CDR3 is 14 residues.

The chain recombines TRBV5-1 with TRBJ1-3; tentatively, D is TRBD1 (5 bases). Germline CDR1 and CDR2: SGHRS and YFSETQ. Trimming removed 1 base from V and 4 bases from J, with 9 bases in between. This CDR3 contains 14 residues. CDR3 nucleotide sequence: TGCGCCAGCAGCTTGTCAGGGTACGGAAACACCATATATTTT. Encoded protein: CASSLSGYGNTIYF.

The chain joins TRBV5-4 to TRBJ1-2, with D tentatively TRBD1 (5 bases). This CDR3 has 13 amino acids. Trimming took 0 bases from V and 2 from J, leaving 5 bases between them. The germline V gene has CDR1 SGHNT and CDR2 YYREEE (reference sequence). The CDR3 loop is CASSLGDNYGYTF. As DNA, the CDR3 is TGTGCCAGCAGCTTGGGGGACAACTATGGCTACACCTTC.

This chain connects TRBV5-4 to TRBJ2-5; D ambiguous. CDR1 is SGHNT, CDR2 YYREEE, per germline (reference sequence). The CDR3 is 15 amino acids. V was cut by 0 bases and J by 5 bases, with 14 bases left in between. As DNA, the CDR3 is TGTGCCAGCAGCTTGGGAGTCCCCGAGAGGGAGACCCAGTACTTC. It yields the protein CASSLGVPERETQYF.

In its sample, this clone was seen once. The chain uses TRBV7-2 and TRBJ2-3; no reliable D call. The CDR3 consists of 11 residues. Between the trimmed V and J ends, which lost 5 bases and 7 bases, there was a span of 7 bases. Germline V gene sequence: CDR1 SGHTA, CDR2 FQGNSA. In nucleotides, the CDR3 is TGTGCCAGCAGCCTGCAAAATACGCAGTATTTT. It is translated as CASSLQNTQYF.

The chain combines TRBV19 with TRBJ1-1, with 7 bases aligning to TRBD1. The length of the CDR3 is 17 residues. Germline trimming cut 4 bases from V and 0 bases from J; bases unmatched to any gene: 11. Germline values: CDR1 LNHDA, CDR2 SQIVND (reference sequence). This CDR3 is CASSTYRGSGMNTEAFF. CDR3 DNA sequence: TGTGCCAGTAGTACTTACAGGGGTTCAGGAATGAACACTGAAGCTTTCTTT.

The chain combines TRBV7-2 with TRBJ2-5; 14 bases align to TRBD2. J was trimmed by 3 bases and V by 3 bases; bases with no gene match: 3. The CDR3 extends over 16 amino acids. The germline V gene has CDR1 SGHTA and CDR2 FQGNSA. This CDR3 is CASSFWGLAGEETQYF. CDR3 bases: TGTGCCAGCAGCTTTTGGGGACTAGCGGGAGAAGAGACCCAGTACTTC.

The V and J genes are TRBV2 and TRBJ2-1; D is ambiguous. V was cut by 4 bases and J by 2 bases, with 15 bases left in between. CDR1 is SNHLY and CDR2 is FYNNEI in the germline V gene. There are 16 residues in the CDR3. The CDR3, as DNA: TGTGCCAGCAGTGGTGGCCAACTACGGGCCTACAATGAGCAGTTCTTC. It translates to CASSGGQLRAYNEQFF.

This chain uses TRBV9 with TRBJ1-2; 9 bases are shared with TRBD1. The germline gives CDR1 SGDLS, CDR2 YYNGEE. This CDR3 has 16 amino acids. With 4 bases clipped from V and 3 bases from J, the junction kept 10 bases outside the gene matches. For the CDR3, the DNA is TGTGCCAGCAGCATTCAACAGGGGGCCGGTGACTATGGCTACACCTTC. This codes for CASSIQQGAGDYGYTF.

The V call is TRBV10-3, the J call TRBJ1-2; no clear D gene. V shed 9 bases and J shed 2 bases, with 7 bases lying between them. Germline V lookup: CDR1 ENHRY, CDR2 SYGVKD. This CDR3 spans 11 amino acids. The chain's CDR3 is CAIRGNYGYTF. Written as DNA, the CDR3 is TGTGCCATTCGTGGAAACTATGGCTACACCTTC.

This sequence joins TRBV9 and TRBJ2-5; D might be TRBD2 (5 bases). CDR1 and CDR2 (germline): SGDLS, YYNGEE. The CDR3 spans 16 residues. Trimming took off 3 bases at V and 5 bases at J, with 20 bases between the two ends. The CDR3 reads CASSDLGETLRETQYF. As DNA, the CDR3 is TGTGCCAGCAGCGACCTTGGGGAGACCCTAAGGGAGACCCAGTACTTC.

The rearrangement links TRBV2 to TRBJ1-1, with 9 bases identical to TRBD1. V gave up 3 bases and J gave up 5 bases; unmatched junction bases: 10. Germline CDR1 SNHLY, CDR2 FYNNEI. This CDR3 spans 16 amino acids. CDR3: CASSDEIGTGRTEAFF. In DNA form, the CDR3 reads TGTGCCAGCAGTGATGAGATAGGGACAGGGAGAACTGAAGCTTTCTTT.

This chain joins TRBV5-6 and TRBJ2-7; no reliable D call. This CDR3 spans 15 amino acids. The germline CDR1 and CDR2 sequences are SGHDT and YYEEEE. Trimming left V 3 bases short and J 0 bases short, with 13 bases between. CDR3 sequence: CASSSQLVSSYEQYF. Written as DNA, the CDR3 is TGTGCCAGCAGCTCCCAGCTTGTCAGCTCCTACGAGCAGTACTTC.

This chain uses TRBV11-3 with TRBJ2-7, with D possibly TRBD2 on 5 matching bases. The CDR3 consists of 14 residues. CDR1 is SGHNT, CDR2 YENEEA, per germline. The V and J ends lost 5 bases and 0 bases respectively, with 11 bases between them. Here the CDR3 DNA reads TGTGCCAGCAGCCGGACTGCGGTCTCCTACGAGCAGTACTTC. Residues: CASSRTAVSYEQYF.

The chain combines TRBV11-2 with TRBJ1-1; TRBD1 aligns across 9 bases. CDR3 length: 15 residues. Germline V gives CDR1 SGHAT, CDR2 FQNNGV. J was trimmed by 1 base and V by 5 bases; bases with no gene match: 5. As DNA, the CDR3 is TGTGCCAGCAGCCTATTACAGGGGGCGAACACTGAAGCTTTCTTT. This sequence encodes CASSLLQGANTEAFF.

The J gene is TRBJ1-1, the V gene TRBV4-3; D call uncertain. CDR1 and CDR2 (germline): LGHNA, YSLEER. The CDR3 consists of 15 residues. The ends were cut back, 0 bases at V and 1 base at J, with 9 bases in the middle. The CDR3 sequence is CASSQEIGGNTEAFF. The CDR3 region has the DNA TGCGCCAGCAGCCAAGAAATCGGTGGGAACACTGAAGCTTTCTTT.

The CDR3 DNA sequence: TGTGCCAGCAGTTACCAGGACGCCACTCGGGAAAAACTGTTTTTT. Its translation is CASSYQDATREKLFF. V usage is TRBV6-6 and J usage is TRBJ1-4; the D is unclear. The length of the CDR3 is 15 residues. V lost 2 bases, J lost 8 bases, and 15 bases lay in between. Germline V CDR1 and CDR2: MNHNY, SVGAGI (reference sequence).

This sequence joins TRBV19 and TRBJ2-2, with D perhaps TRBD1 (7 bases). Germline V gene data show CDR1 as LNHDA and CDR2 as SQIVND (reference sequence). Trimming pared 3 bases from V and 2 bases from J, leaving 13 bases between. The CDR3 runs 16 residues. CDR3 protein: CASSMGQGGNTGELFF. Written as DNA, the CDR3 is TGTGCCAGTAGTATGGGGCAGGGGGGAAACACCGGGGAGCTGTTTTTT.

The chain carries TRBV7-2 and TRBJ1-2; no definite D call. The CDR3 runs 14 residues. Germline lookup yields CDR1 SGHTA and CDR2 FQGNSA. The V end was cut by 5 bases, the J end by 6 bases, with 16 bases between. The CDR3 protein is CASSRGSGRDGYTF. The CDR3 region has the DNA TGTGCCAGCAGCCGTGGGTCAGGAAGGGATGGCTACACCTTC.